This entry is about one TCR beta chain. This sample was included in a study of graft-versus-host responses after intestinal transplantation. On the study more broadly: In this cohort, recipients had multivisceral, liver-intestinal, or isolated intestinal transplants.

Germline-derived CDR1 and CDR2 are SEHNR and FQNEAQ (reference sequence). Trimming took 5 bases from V and 1 from J, leaving 9 bases between them. The CDR3 runs 14 residues. Repertoires were generated with immunoSEQ multiplex PCR, while TCRdb's copy carries only in-frame clones and drops some. In the table there are over 45,000 clones, roughly 90% of which are singletons. This TCR derives from a human patient who received an intestinal transplant, so some T cells may come from the graft donor. The V gene is TRBV7-9, the J gene TRBJ1-5; D gene ambiguous. This material consisted of PBMCs, taken 26 days after transplant. The CDR3 loop is CASSPVGSNQPQHF. CDR3 nucleotides: TGTGCCAGCAGCCCCGTGGGCAGCAATCAGCCCCAGCATTTT.